This T cell receptor (beta chain) came from a study of Graves' ophthalmopathy and Graves' hyperthyroidism. General study findings and limits: Most expanded thyroid clonotypes above 0.001 frequency also appeared in blood.

About this clonotype itself: What it binds is not known.

The authors defined stable hyperthyroidism as no ophthalmopathy within 18 months of follow-up. The study recruited hyperthyroidism patients aged 18 to 65 who were newly diagnosed, under 2 months' duration. The authors used Ficoll-Paque density gradient centrifugation to separate PBMCs. The input was 7.5 to 10 ml of fresh peripheral blood. The germline V gene encodes CDR1 LNHDA and CDR2 SQIVND (reference sequence). The CDR3 spans 13 residues. V was shortened by 7 bases and J by 7 bases, with 13 bases between the two germline ends. Researchers took RNA transcripts and amplified TCR beta CDR3 regions from them. HTBI primers were employed in first-round RT-PCR, then a second-round multiplex PCR followed. TCRdb re-called the multiplex PCR reads with MiXCR, one entry per CDR3 protein. The repertoire includes about 16,000 distinct CDR3 sequences, 46% of them detected once, and about 25% sits in the top ten.

Sequenced material: peripheral blood. The sequence came from a woman between 35 and 50 years old with stable Graves' hyperthyroidism. The chain couples TRBV19 to TRBJ2-2; D is possibly TRBD2 (6 bases). The CDR3 coding sequence is TGTGCCAGTAAAATTTGGGGGGACGGGGAGCTGTTTTTT. Translation gives CASKIWGDGELFF.